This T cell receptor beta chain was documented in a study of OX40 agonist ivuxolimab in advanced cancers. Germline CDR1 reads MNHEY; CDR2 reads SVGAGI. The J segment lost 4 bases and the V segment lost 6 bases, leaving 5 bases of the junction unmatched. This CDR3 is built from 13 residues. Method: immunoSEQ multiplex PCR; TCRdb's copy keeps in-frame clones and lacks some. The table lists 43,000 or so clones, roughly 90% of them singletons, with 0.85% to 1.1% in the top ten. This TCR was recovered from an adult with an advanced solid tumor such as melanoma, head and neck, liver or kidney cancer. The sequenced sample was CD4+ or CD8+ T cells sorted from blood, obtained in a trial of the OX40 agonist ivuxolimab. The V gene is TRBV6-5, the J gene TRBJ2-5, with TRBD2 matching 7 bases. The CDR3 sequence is CASRRGSSETQYF. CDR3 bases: TGTGCCAGCAGGCGCGGGAGTTCAGAGACCCAGTACTTC.